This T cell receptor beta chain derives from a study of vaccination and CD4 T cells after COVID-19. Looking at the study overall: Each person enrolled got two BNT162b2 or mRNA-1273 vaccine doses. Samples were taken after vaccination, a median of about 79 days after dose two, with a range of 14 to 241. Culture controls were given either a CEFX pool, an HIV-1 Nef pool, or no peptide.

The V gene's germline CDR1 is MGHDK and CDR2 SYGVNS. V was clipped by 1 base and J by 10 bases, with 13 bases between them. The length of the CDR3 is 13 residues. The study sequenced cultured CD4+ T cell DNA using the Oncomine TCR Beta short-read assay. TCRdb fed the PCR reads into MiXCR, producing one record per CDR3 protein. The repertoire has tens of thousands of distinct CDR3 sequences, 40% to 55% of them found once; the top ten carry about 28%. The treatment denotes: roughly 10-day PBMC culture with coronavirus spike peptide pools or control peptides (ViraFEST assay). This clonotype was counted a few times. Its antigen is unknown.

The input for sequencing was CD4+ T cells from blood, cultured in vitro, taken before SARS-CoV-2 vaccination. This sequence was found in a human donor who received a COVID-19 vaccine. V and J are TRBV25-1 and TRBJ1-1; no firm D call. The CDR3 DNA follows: TGTGCCAGCAGTGAATGGGAAACCGCCCGAGCTTTCTTT. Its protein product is CASSEWETARAFF.